The rows below give T cell receptor beta chains drawn from one sample of a study of blood T cell repertoires in COVID-19. Sequenced by immunoSEQ multiplex PCR; TCRdb stores in-frame clones only, minus some. The table lists a few hundred thousand clones, 85% to 90% of them singletons. The sample taken for sequencing was peripheral blood. All receptors come from a man between 60 and 70 years old with acute or convalescent COVID-19. Each CDR3 is given with its conserved first and last residue. Each record gives: V gene, D gene, J gene, clone size, CDR3 DNA, CDR3 protein. D genes are given only for firm matches. The size field is filled for only some rows; it gives once, few, many or a size class.

v_call: TRBV11-3
d_call: .
j_call: TRBJ2-1
clone_size: .
cdr3_nt: TGTGCCAGCAGCTTAGTGGGGCAGGGTGAAAGTGAGCAGTTCTTC
cdr3_aa: CASSLVGQGESEQFF

v_call: TRBV6-6
d_call: TRBD2
j_call: TRBJ2-7
clone_size: .
cdr3_nt: TGTGCCAGCAACAAGTCGGGGGGGCAAGGCGAGCAGTACTTC
cdr3_aa: CASNKSGGQGEQYF

v_call: TRBV2
d_call: TRBD1
j_call: TRBJ2-7
clone_size: .
cdr3_nt: TGTGCCAGCAGCCTAAACACAGGGGCCGAGCAGTACTTC
cdr3_aa: CASSLNTGAEQYF

v_call: TRBV11-3
d_call: .
j_call: TRBJ2-2
clone_size: .
cdr3_nt: TGTGCCAGCAGCTTAGTATGGAACACCGGGGAGCTGTTTTTT
cdr3_aa: CASSLVWNTGELFF

v_call: TRBV5-1
d_call: TRBD2
j_call: TRBJ2-5
clone_size: .
cdr3_nt: TGCGCCAGCAGCTCCGGAGGTAGCGGGGCCCAAGAGACCCAGTACTTC
cdr3_aa: CASSSGGSGAQETQYF

v_call: TRBV10-1
d_call: .
j_call: TRBJ2-3
clone_size: .
cdr3_nt: TGCGCCAGCAGTGAGGAAGGGGAGGCAGATACGCAGTATTTT
cdr3_aa: CASSEEGEADTQYF

v_call: TRBV6-1
d_call: TRBD1
j_call: TRBJ2-2
clone_size: .
cdr3_nt: TGTGCCAGCAGTGAGGGACAGCTTACGGGTAGAATAACCGGGGAGCTGTTTTTT
cdr3_aa: CASSEGQLTGRITGELFF

v_call: TRBV7-2
d_call: TRBD2
j_call: TRBJ2-5
clone_size: few
cdr3_nt: TGTGCCAGCAGCTTCGGTCGGGGACGCGGGGGAGAGACCCAGTACTTC
cdr3_aa: CASSFGRGRGGETQYF

v_call: TRBV4-2
d_call: .
j_call: TRBJ1-1
clone_size: few
cdr3_nt: TGTGCCAGCAGCCAGCAAGGGGGGGGCACTGAAGCTTTCTTT
cdr3_aa: CASSQQGGGTEAFF

v_call: TRBV6-5
d_call: .
j_call: TRBJ1-3
clone_size: .
cdr3_nt: TGTGCCAGCACCAGTACTGGAAACACCATATATTTT
cdr3_aa: CASTSTGNTIYF

v_call: TRBV3-1/TRBV3-2
d_call: TRBD2
j_call: TRBJ2-7
clone_size: .
cdr3_nt: TGTGCCAGCAGCCAAGGACTAGCGGCCTACGAGCAGTACTTC
cdr3_aa: CASSQGLAAYEQYF

v_call: TRBV3-1/TRBV3-2
d_call: TRBD1
j_call: TRBJ1-2
clone_size: .
cdr3_nt: TGTGCCAGCAGCCAACGTCAAGGACAGGGGGGAGGCTACACCTTC
cdr3_aa: CASSQRQGQGGGYTF